The 24 T cell receptor beta chains in this list originate from one sample, sequenced in a study of T cell repertoires in cytomegalovirus infection. TCRdb passed the reads through MiXCR, listing each CDR3 protein once. The sample holds over 85,000 distinct CDR3 sequences, about 15% seen once. The specimen was PBMCs. These receptors all stem from a human donor in good health (CMV status not recorded). Some clones in this sample may be carry-over from other donors' samples.

As to this clonotype: A much larger clonotype is one base distant, so this may be a read error. The chain recombines TRBV7-8 with TRBJ2-1, with 11 bases aligning to TRBD2. Germline V gene sequence: CDR1 SGHVS, CDR2 FQNEAQ. The V segment lost 6 bases and the J segment 10 bases; nucleotides outside the gene matches: 14. This CDR3 region has 16 residues. In nucleotides, the CDR3 is TGTGCCAGCAGACTAATAGCGGGGGGGCTGCTTGGGGAGCAGTTCTTC. Translation gives CASRLIAGGLLGEQFF.

This clonotype appeared many times. The chain's CDR3 is CASSPMVGRNTEAFF. The DNA for the CDR3 is TGTGCCAGCAGCCCTATGGTCGGGAGGAACACTGAAGCTTTCTTT. The genes are TRBV7-9 and TRBJ1-1; D is ambiguous. The V end was cut by 5 bases, the J end by 1 base, with 14 bases between. The CDR3 sequence is 15 residues long. CDR1 and CDR2 (germline): SEHNR, FQNEAQ (reference sequence).

The chain has TRBV12-3 or TRBV12-4 and TRBJ2-3; 8 positions match TRBD1. V lost 5 bases to trimming and J lost 2 bases; unmatched junction nucleotides: 6. This CDR3 has 15 amino acids. For the CDR3, the DNA is TGTGCCAGCAGTCCATGGACAGGGACCACAGATACGCAGTATTTT. It yields the protein CASSPWTGTTDTQYF.

The V call is TRBV7-2, the J call TRBJ1-6, with D unresolved. Trimming stripped 0 bases from V and 0 bases from J, with 15 bases between. The germline gives CDR1 SGHTA, CDR2 FQGNSA. This CDR3 has 19 residues. The DNA for the CDR3 is TGTGCCAGCAGCTTAGCTGGTGGGAGGGCGAGCTCCTATAATTCACCCCTCCACTTT. This gives the protein CASSLAGGRASSYNSPLHF.

This clonotype showed up just once. The chain joins TRBV5-4 to TRBJ1-1, with 7 bases lining up with TRBD1. The CDR3 has 14 residues. V lost 2 bases to trimming and J lost 4 bases; unmatched junction nucleotides: 5. Germline CDR1 SGHNT, CDR2 YYREEE (reference sequence). The CDR3 sequence: CASSFRQGGTEAFF. The CDR3 DNA follows: TGTGCCAGCAGCTTCCGACAGGGTGGCACTGAAGCTTTCTTT. Full variable domain (outside the CDR3, taken from reference TRBV5-4 and TRBJ1-1): ETGVTQSPTHLIKTRGQQVTLRCSSQSGHNTVSWYQQALGQGPQFIFQYYREEENGRGNFPPRFSGLQFPNYSSELNVNALELDDSALYLCASSFRQGGTEAFFGQGTRLTVV.

This clonotype was observed at least ten times. The chain couples TRBV7-2 to TRBJ1-3; D is ambiguous. The CDR3 has 15 residues. V was cut by 2 bases and J by 0 bases, with 8 bases left in between. Germline-derived CDR1 and CDR2 are SGHTA and FQGNSA. The CDR3: CASSLKLPSGNTIYF. In DNA, the CDR3 is TGTGCCAGCAGCTTAAAGTTACCCTCTGGAAACACCATATATTTT.

In this sample, this clonotype turned up a few times. The chain combines TRBV28 with TRBJ2-5, with D possibly being TRBD1 or TRBD2 (6 bases each). The V gene lost 6 bases and the J gene lost 4 bases, with 18 bases spanning the gap. Germline V gene lookup returns CDR1 MDHEN and CDR2 SYDVKM. CDR3 size: 15 residues. The CDR3 nucleotides read TGTGCCAGCAGCCCCGGTGGGGGGCTGGGAGAGACCCAGTACTTC. Its translation: CASSPGGGLGETQYF.

This clonotype was detected many times. V usage is TRBV7-8 and J usage is TRBJ1-2; D unclear. V was clipped by 5 bases and J by 2 bases, with 12 bases between them. The CDR3 covers 14 residues. Germline V gene sequence: CDR1 SGHVS, CDR2 FQNEAQ. The DNA of the CDR3 is TGTGCCAGCAGCCCCCGGACGGGGAACTATGGCTACACCTTC. It encodes CASSPRTGNYGYTF.

This clonotype was found many times. The chain couples TRBV7-3 to TRBJ2-2; D possibly corresponds to TRBD1 (5 bases). This CDR3 is 13 amino acids long. In germline, CDR1 is SGHTA, CDR2 FQGTGA. V was pared by 4 bases and J by 6 bases, with 9 bases between. CDR3 in DNA: TGTGCCAGCAGCTCGACAGTACCCGGGGAGCTGTTTTTT. This sequence encodes CASSSTVPGELFF.

Ten or more counts support this clonotype. The chain carries TRBV19 and TRBJ1-2; weak D call: TRBD1 (6 bases). Trimming cost V 4 bases and J 4 bases, with 13 bases left between them. Germline V gives CDR1 LNHDA, CDR2 SQIVND (reference sequence). The CDR3 consists of 14 residues. CDR3 DNA: TGTGCCAGTAGTACTAGACAGGCGGGCTATGGCTACACCTTC. Residues: CASSTRQAGYGYTF.

V is TRBV19 and J is TRBJ1-1; D is possibly TRBD1 (6 bases). Looked up from germline, CDR1 is LNHDA and CDR2 is SQIVND (reference sequence). The CDR3 consists of 15 residues. V lost 9 bases and J lost 0, with 17 bases in between. The DNA of the CDR3 is TGTGCCAGAGAGACGACAGGTGACATGAACACTGAAGCTTTCTTT. Translating gives CARETTGDMNTEAFF.

The chain is built from TRBV27 and TRBJ2-2; 13 bases fit TRBD2. Germline V gene lookup returns CDR1 MNHEY and CDR2 SMNVEV (reference sequence). The V gene end was trimmed by 5 bases and the J gene end by 5 bases; junction bases not matched to a gene: 11. The CDR3 length is 18 residues. The CDR3 DNA is TGTGCCAGCAGTACTACTAGCGGGGGGGCGTTTTTTACCGGGGAGCTGTTTTTT. Translating gives CASSTTSGGAFFTGELFF.

There are many counts of this clonotype. This chain connects TRBV29-1 to TRBJ1-2, with D maybe TRBD1 (5 bases). CDR1 and CDR2 from the germline V gene are SQVTM and ANQGSEA. The CDR3 has 11 amino acids. Trimming shortened V by 2 bases and J by 4 bases, and 5 bases separated the two germline ends. CDR3 loop: CSVEQGYGYTF. DNA for the CDR3: TGCAGCGTTGAACAGGGCTATGGCTACACCTTC.

This clonotype was seen many times. CDR3 in amino acids: CASSLSRTVSSYNSPLHF. CDR3 DNA sequence: TGTGCCAGCAGTTTATCAAGGACAGTTAGCTCCTATAATTCACCCCTCCACTTT. The V call is TRBV12-3 or TRBV12-4, the J call TRBJ1-6; the D gene is possibly TRBD1 (6 bases). The V gene lost 2 bases and the J gene lost 0 bases, with 14 bases spanning the gap. CDR3 length: 18 amino acids.

On this clonotype: A read error may explain this, as a much larger clone is one base away. This chain links TRBV29-1 with TRBJ2-7; 13 bases map to TRBD2. The CDR3 length is 17 residues. With V trimmed by 1 base and J by 2 bases, 8 bases remained unmatched. Germline loops: CDR1 SQVTM, CDR2 ANQGSEA. In nucleotides, the CDR3 is TGCAGCGTTGAAGGGGATAGGACTAGCGGGAGAACCTACGAGCAGTACTTC. It is translated as CSVEGDRTSGRTYEQYF.

This clonotype was recorded a few times. The chain's CDR3 is CASSLDLGLSLNTEAFF. The CDR3 DNA reads TGTGCCAGCAGCTTGGATTTAGGGCTTTCCTTGAACACTGAAGCTTTCTTT. V is TRBV5-6 and J is TRBJ1-1, with unresolved D. Germline CDR1 reads SGHDT; CDR2 reads YYEEEE. V lost 0 bases to trimming and J lost 0 bases, with 15 bases between them. The CDR3 has 17 residues.

This clonotype was counted many times. This sequence joins TRBV11-2 and TRBJ1-1; D is uncertain. The CDR3 length is 14 residues. The germline gives CDR1 SGHAT, CDR2 FQNNGV. Trimming took off 3 bases at V and 4 bases at J, with 12 bases between the two ends. CDR3 DNA sequence: TGTGCCAGCAGCTTTTTGGAGGGCACCACTGAAGCTTTCTTT. Its protein is CASSFLEGTTEAFF.

This chain links TRBV7-6 with TRBJ1-1; D unclear. Trimming took off 4 bases at V and 3 bases at J, with 18 bases between the two ends. CDR3 length equals 16 residues. The germline V gene has CDR1 SGHVS and CDR2 FNYEAQ. CDR3 protein: CASSYYRGASDTEAFF. Here the CDR3 DNA reads TGTGCCAGCAGCTATTATCGTGGCGCTTCAGACACTGAAGCTTTCTTT.

This clonotype came up many times. The genes are TRBV5-4 and TRBJ2-5; TRBD2 matches 9 bases. Germline V gene data show CDR1 as SGHNT and CDR2 as YYREEE (reference sequence). The CDR3 is 15 amino acids. V lost 4 bases, J lost 1 base, and 5 bases stayed unmatched. Here the CDR3 DNA reads TGTGCCAGCAGCAAAGCGGGGGGCTCCCAAGAGACCCAGTACTTC. It yields the protein CASSKAGGSQETQYF. Together with reference TRBV5-4 and TRBJ2-5, the CDR3 gives the full variable domain: ETGVTQSPTHLIKTRGQQVTLRCSSQSGHNTVSWYQQALGQGPQFIFQYYREEENGRGNFPPRFSGLQFPNYSSELNVNALELDDSALYLCASSKAGGSQETQYFGPGTRLLVL.

This clonotype was picked up one time. J is TRBJ1-1 and V is TRBV10-3, with unresolved D. V lost 3 bases, J lost 5 bases, and 10 bases lay in between. The CDR3 has 13 residues. Germline V gene data show CDR1 as ENHRY and CDR2 as SYGVKD. CDR3 in DNA: TGTGCCATCAGTGACGGGAGGAAAACTGAAGCTTTCTTT. Its translation: CAISDGRKTEAFF.

This clonotype was seen ten or more times. The chain links TRBV7-3 to TRBJ2-1; TRBD2 agrees at 10 bases. The trim removed 3 bases at V and 10 bases at J, leaving 6 bases unmatched. The CDR3 spans 14 residues. Germline assignment: CDR1 SGHTA and CDR2 FQGTGA. The DNA for the CDR3 is TGTGCCAGCAGCTTTAGCGGGGGGCAGTCGGAGCAGTTCTTC. It translates to CASSFSGGQSEQFF.

The chain carries TRBV3-1 and TRBJ1-1, with D perhaps matching TRBD1 (6 bases). With 4 bases removed from V and 6 bases from J, the gap between germline ends came to 18 bases. The CDR3 sequence is 15 residues long. The V gene's germline CDR1 is LGHDT and CDR2 YNNKEL (reference sequence). The CDR3 sequence: CASSPGSQGKSEAFF. The CDR3 DNA follows: TGTGCCAGCAGCCCCGGCTCTCAGGGGAAATCTGAAGCTTTCTTT.

In its sample, this clonotype ranks as medium-sized. The chain couples TRBV7-2 to TRBJ1-3; weak D call: TRBD1 (5 bases). Germline V lookup: CDR1 SGHTA, CDR2 FQGNSA. The CDR3 has 14 amino acids. Trimming took 5 bases from V and 0 from J, leaving 8 bases between them. CDR3 coding DNA: TGTGCCAGCAGCGGGGCGAGCTCTGGAAACACCATATATTTT. It encodes CASSGASSGNTIYF.

This clonotype was seen many times. The chain is built from TRBV2 and TRBJ2-3; TRBD1 or TRBD2 may be the D gene (6 bases each). The CDR3 has 16 amino acids. V was shortened by 1 base and J by 5 bases, with 16 bases between the two germline ends. In germline, CDR1 is SNHLY, CDR2 FYNNEI. CDR3 sequence (DNA): TGTGCCAGCAGTGAAGAGGGGGGCCTCGGCGGAGATACGCAGTATTTT. Residues: CASSEEGGLGGDTQYF.